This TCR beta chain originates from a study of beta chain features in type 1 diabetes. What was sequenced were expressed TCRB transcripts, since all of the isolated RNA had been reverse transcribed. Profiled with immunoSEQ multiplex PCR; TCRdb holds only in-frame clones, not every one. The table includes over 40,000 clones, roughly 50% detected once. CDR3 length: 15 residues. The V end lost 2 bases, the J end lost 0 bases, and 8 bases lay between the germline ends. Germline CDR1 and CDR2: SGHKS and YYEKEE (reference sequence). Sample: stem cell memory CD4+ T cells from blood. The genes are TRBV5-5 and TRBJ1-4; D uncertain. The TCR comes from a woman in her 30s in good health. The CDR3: CASSLQLTTNEKLFF. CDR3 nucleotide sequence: TGTGCCAGCAGCTTACAGCTAACAACTAATGAAAAACTGTTTTTT.